This T cell receptor (beta chain) was identified during a study of shared clonotypes between healthy human individuals. Study-level findings and limits: An anticipated effect of sequencing depth on clonotype sharing among donors was recognized. Only blood was sampled; tissue repertoires likely differ.

V was pared by 0 bases and J by 4 bases, with 2 bases of the junction left unmatched. In germline, CDR1 is MNHNY, CDR2 SVGAGI (reference sequence). CDR3 length: 15 residues. Loaded into unsorted PBMC replicate PCRs was around 300 ng DNA, about 30,000 T cell genomes. Method: immunoSEQ multiplex PCR; TCRdb's copy keeps in-frame clones and lacks some. Of roughly 500,000 clones listed, about three quarters are singletons. Unsorted samples, those not sorted, used 84 million or so PBMCs for genomic DNA. This clone was picked up one time. The antigen remains undetermined. Specimen: PBMCs. This clonotype originated in a woman aged 40 to 50 in good health. Some clones in this sample may be carry-over from other donors' samples. The chain combines TRBV6-6 with TRBJ1-4; the match to TRBD1 covers 7 bases. As DNA, the CDR3 is TGTGCCAGCAGTTACTCGGGACAGAATAATGAAAAACTGTTTTTT. Its protein is CASSYSGQNNEKLFF.